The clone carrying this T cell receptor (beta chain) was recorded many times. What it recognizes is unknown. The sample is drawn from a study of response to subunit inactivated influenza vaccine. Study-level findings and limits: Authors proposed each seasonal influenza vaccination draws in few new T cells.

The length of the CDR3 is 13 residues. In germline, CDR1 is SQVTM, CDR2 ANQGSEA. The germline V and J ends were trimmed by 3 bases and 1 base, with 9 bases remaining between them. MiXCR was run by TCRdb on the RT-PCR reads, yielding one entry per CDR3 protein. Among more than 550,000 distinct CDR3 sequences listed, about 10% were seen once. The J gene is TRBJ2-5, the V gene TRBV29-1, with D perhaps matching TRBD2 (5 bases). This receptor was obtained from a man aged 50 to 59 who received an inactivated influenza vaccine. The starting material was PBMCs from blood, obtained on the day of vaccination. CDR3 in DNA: TGCAGCGTTGAGCGGCGGGCCCAAGAGACCCAGTACTTC. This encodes CSVERRAQETQYF. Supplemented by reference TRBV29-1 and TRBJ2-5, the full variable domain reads SAVISQKPSRDICQRGTSLTIQCQVDSQVTMMFWYRQQPGQSLTLIATANQGSEATYESGFVIDKFPISRPNLTFSTLTVSNMSPEDSSIYLCSVERRAQETQYFGPGTRLLVL.